The present entry profiles one T cell receptor beta chain with its context. Its specificity is unknown. Single viable CD3+CD4+CD8-CD45RO+ cells were sorted as the memory CD4+ T cells. This specimen comes from a study of memory CD4+ T cells and cytomegalovirus serostatus. Study-wide results and caveats: CD4+ memory repertoires contained 67 of 164 reported CMV TCRbeta sequences. A US-trained random forest predicted CMV serostatus with median AUC around 0.9.

TCRdb's table, derived via immunoSEQ multiplex PCR, lists solely in-frame clones and lacks some. The sample lists just under 60,000 clones, approximately 78% occurring once. The CDR3 runs to 12 residues. The germline V and J ends were trimmed by 7 bases and 9 bases, with 13 bases remaining between them. From germline, CDR1 is MNHEY and CDR2 SVGAGI. The source of this sequence is an adult in good health and CMV-seronegative. The material sequenced was memory CD4+ T cells from blood. This chain connects TRBV6-5 to TRBJ2-1, with a tentative D call TRBD1 (5 bases). In DNA, the CDR3 is TGTGCCAGCATAGGGCGAGACAGTGAGCAGTTCTTC. Its protein is CASIGRDSEQFF.